Listed below are T cell receptor beta chains from one sample, sequenced in a study of T cell repertoires in cytomegalovirus infection. TCRdb fed the reads into MiXCR, producing one record per CDR3 protein. The sample includes some 100,000 distinct CDR3 sequences, more than 20% of them seen just once. Sequencing was done on a sample of CD8+ T cells from PBMCs. These receptors were collected from a human donor in good health (CMV status not recorded). Some clones in this sample may be carry-over from other donors' samples. The CDR3 runs from the conserved cysteine through the conserved F or W. Each record gives: J gene, V gene, D gene, CDR3 protein. D genes are given only for firm matches.

TRBJ2-7,TRBV7-2,TRBD2,CASSSLAGGYEQYF
TRBJ2-2,TRBV5-1,TRBD1,CASSLTGQVELFF
TRBJ2-5,TRBV28,.,CASSNPTGRYQETQYF
TRBJ2-7,TRBV7-9,TRBD2,CASSHRDYSHEQYF
TRBJ1-6,TRBV6-5,TRBD1,CASSYSRIQGLAPLHF
TRBJ2-2,TRBV28,.,CASTPAPRDTGELFF
TRBJ2-1,TRBV7-8,TRBD2,CASSYRLAGVNDEQFF
TRBJ2-1,TRBV7-2,.,CASSAPQRARDGEQFF
TRBJ2-1,TRBV3-1,TRBD2,CASSQQAGGQNEQFF
TRBJ2-1,TRBV2,TRBD2,CASGAGGSSYNEQFF
TRBJ2-5,TRBV7-9,.,CASSLGDLEVEETQYF
TRBJ2-1,TRBV30,TRBD2,CAWIGTSGRVINEQFF
TRBJ1-5,TRBV7-2,TRBD1,CASSLERDRWDQPQHF
TRBJ1-6,TRBV2,TRBD1,CASRDSGGSPLHF
TRBJ1-2,TRBV2,TRBD1,CASNLPGQGVYGYTF
TRBJ1-2,TRBV7-7,.,CASSPRVVGGLFANYGYTF
TRBJ1-1,TRBV6-6,.,CASSQGTEAFF
TRBJ1-1,TRBV12-3/TRBV12-4,.,CASSGDKKNTEAFF
TRBJ2-3,TRBV7-2,.,CASSSISTDTQYF
TRBJ2-7,TRBV5-5,.,CASSLGVRSGYEQYF
TRBJ2-1,TRBV30,.,CAWRWDLGNEQFF
TRBJ2-1,TRBV7-8,.,CASSLWGMSKNEQFF
TRBJ1-4,TRBV9,.,CASSRTAATNEKLFF
TRBJ2-4,TRBV6-1,TRBD2,CASSLPWGLAGDAAKNIQYF
TRBJ2-2,TRBV4-2,TRBD2,CASTSGGAVGELFF
TRBJ2-7,TRBV4-3,.,CASSYTFGTAGYEQYF
TRBJ1-1,TRBV7-8,TRBD1,CASSLGTGNTEAFF
TRBJ2-5,TRBV12-3/TRBV12-4,TRBD2,CASTLSGGGGRETQYF
TRBJ2-3,TRBV27,.,CASRDYTDTQYF
TRBJ1-5,TRBV6-2/TRBV6-3,.,CASAQGEQPQHF
TRBJ1-2,TRBV7-2,TRBD1,CASSGGQGGGYTF
TRBJ2-7,TRBV11-2,.,CASSQTGLLGDEQYF
TRBJ2-7,TRBV7-2,.,CAILVGQDYEQYF
TRBJ2-7,TRBV2,TRBD1,CASRGGTYEQYF
TRBJ1-2,TRBV7-2,.,CASSLRGDGGYTF
TRBJ2-7,TRBV4-1,TRBD1,CASSQEMVDRGVSYEQYF
TRBJ1-5,TRBV6-2/TRBV6-3,.,CASSRTAPPGQPQHF
TRBJ2-1,TRBV30,.,CAWKGYEGSNEQFF
TRBJ2-7,TRBV6-5,.,CASSYEARAHEQYF
TRBJ1-4,TRBV11-2,.,CASSALEEKLFF
TRBJ2-7,TRBV27,.,CASSHYRDGYEQYF
TRBJ2-1,TRBV6-5,TRBD1,CASSFTGGSYNEQFF
TRBJ2-7,TRBV7-9,.,CASSLVVGYEQYF
TRBJ2-7,TRBV7-6,.,CASRNPDSNSYEQYF
TRBJ2-5,TRBV12-3/TRBV12-4,.,CASSLFGGAGETQYF
TRBJ2-1,TRBV6-2/TRBV6-3,.,CASSYTDNEQFF
TRBJ2-2,TRBV11-2,TRBD2,CASEERSGSGTGELFF
TRBJ2-3,TRBV4-2,TRBD2,CASSQEAGGNPDTQYF
TRBJ2-3,TRBV12-3/TRBV12-4,.,CASTPAMITDTQYF
TRBJ2-5,TRBV19,.,CASRGGPDQRETQYF
TRBJ1-1,TRBV4-3,TRBD1,CASSQDRGLRTEAFF
TRBJ2-7,TRBV12-3/TRBV12-4,.,CASSLAGNYEQYF
TRBJ2-1,TRBV20-1,TRBD2,CSARGAGGPYNEQFF
TRBJ1-1,TRBV6-6,.,CASSDRMNTEAFF